These 16 T cell receptor beta chains originate from one sample sequenced in a study of cytomegalovirus exposure and HLA in healthy donors. The PCR made use of 60 Vbeta and 13 Jbeta primers. Sequenced by immunoSEQ multiplex PCR; TCRdb stores in-frame clones only, minus some. The table gives about 140,000 clones; the top ten clones make up about 2% of it. The sequencing sample was made of PBMCs. The receptors shown here come from a young woman in good health and CMV-seronegative.

The V and J genes are TRBV7-9 and TRBJ2-1, with TRBD2 matching over 12 bases. In germline, CDR1 is SEHNR, CDR2 FQNEAQ (reference sequence). V was pared by 1 base and J by 6 bases, with 4 bases of the junction left unmatched. The CDR3 is 16 amino acids. The CDR3 protein is CASSLGLAGAGNEQFF. CDR3 DNA: TGTGCCAGCAGCTTAGGACTAGCGGGAGCTGGCAATGAGCAGTTCTTC.

The V and J genes are TRBV9 and TRBJ2-3; D remains unclear. V was pared by 4 bases and J by 0 bases, with 9 bases between. Germline V gives CDR1 SGDLS, CDR2 YYNGEE. CDR3 length: 14 amino acids. CDR3 bases: TGTGCCAGCAGCCCAACAGTCAGCACAGATACGCAGTATTTT. Translating it yields CASSPTVSTDTQYF.

The chain employs TRBV5-1 and TRBJ1-2; 7 bases are shared with TRBD1. The CDR3 runs to 16 residues. V dropped 0 bases and J dropped 4; count of bases not matched to a gene: 9. CDR1 SGHRS and CDR2 YFSETQ come from the germline V gene. The CDR3 DNA sequence: TGCGCCAGCAGCTTGGAGGGGACAGATATTAGCTATGGCTACACCTTC. Protein sequence: CASSLEGTDISYGYTF.

The V and J genes are TRBV13 and TRBJ2-3, with TRBD1 identical over 7 bases. The CDR3 covers 15 residues. The germline V gene has CDR1 PRHDT and CDR2 FYEKMQ (reference sequence). Trimming at V came to 5 bases and at J to 3 bases, leaving 8 bases not matched to a gene. CDR3 residues: CASSRTGERTDTQYF. CDR3 in DNA: TGTGCCAGCAGCCGCACAGGGGAGAGGACAGATACGCAGTATTTT.

The chain combines TRBV7-6 with TRBJ2-1; possible D gene TRBD2, 6 bases. CDR1 is SGHVS and CDR2 is FNYEAQ in the germline V gene. The CDR3 has 17 amino acids. V lost 0 bases to trimming and J lost 0 bases, with 12 bases between them. CDR3 region: CASSLALAPSSYNEQFF. In DNA, the CDR3 is TGTGCCAGCAGCTTAGCGCTAGCGCCAAGCTCCTACAATGAGCAGTTCTTC.

The chain links TRBV5-8 to TRBJ1-5; no clear D. CDR1 is SGHTS, CDR2 YDEGEE, per germline. The CDR3 length is 14 residues. Trimming shortened V by 0 bases and J by 9 bases, and 13 bases separated the two germline ends. In DNA, the CDR3 is TGTGCCAGCAGCTTGGCCGAACTTTTCCCGCCCCAGCATTTT. It yields the protein CASSLAELFPPQHF. Complete variable domain (other parts from reference TRBV5-8 and TRBJ1-5): EAGVTQSPTHLIKTRGQQATLRCSPISGHTSVYWYQQALGLGLQFLLWYDEGEERNRGNFPPRFSGRQFPNYSSELNVNALELEDSALYLCASSLAELFPPQHFGDGTRLSIL.

As for this clone: This same CDR3 is encoded by further DNA sequences in the sample. The rearrangement uses TRBV6-5 and TRBJ1-1; D call uncertain. Germline-derived CDR1 and CDR2 are MNHEY and SVGAGI. This CDR3 contains 14 residues. The germline V and J ends were trimmed by 5 bases and 1 base, with 11 bases remaining between them. CDR3 sequence: CASSHSGSNTEAFF. CDR3 nucleotide sequence: TGTGCCAGCAGTCATTCGGGTTCGAACACTGAAGCTTTCTTT.

The J gene is TRBJ2-1, the V gene TRBV14; 9 bases align to TRBD2. Germline-derived CDR1 and CDR2 are SGHDN and FVKESK. Losses at the gene ends were 0 bases for V and 3 bases for J; bases not matched to a gene: 6. The CDR3 runs 17 residues. CDR3 sequence: CASSQDLVAGVYNEQFF. CDR3 in DNA: TGTGCCAGCAGCCAAGATTTGGTAGCGGGAGTCTACAATGAGCAGTTCTTC.

V usage is TRBV7-9 and J usage is TRBJ2-3, with D unresolved. The germline gives CDR1 SEHNR, CDR2 FQNEAQ (reference sequence). Trimming took 2 bases from V and 0 from J, leaving 3 bases between them. The CDR3 totals 13 residues. The CDR3 sequence: CASSLQSTDTQYF. In DNA form, the CDR3 reads TGTGCCAGCAGCTTACAGAGCACAGATACGCAGTATTTT.

The chain couples TRBV15 to TRBJ1-2; 7 positions agree with TRBD1. The J segment lost 7 bases and the V segment lost 6 bases, leaving 8 bases of the junction unmatched. In germline, CDR1 is LNHNV, CDR2 YYDKDF (reference sequence). The CDR3 has 13 amino acids. The CDR3 is CATSSGGTLGYTF. CDR3 nucleotide sequence: TGTGCCACCAGTTCAGGGGGGACTCTTGGCTACACCTTC.

This chain joins TRBV28 and TRBJ1-2, with a tentative D call TRBD1 (6 bases). The germline gives CDR1 MDHEN, CDR2 SYDVKM. The V and J ends lost 5 bases and 4 bases respectively, with 11 bases between them. This CDR3 contains 13 residues. In DNA, the CDR3 is TGTGCCAGCAGTACCCCAGGGGTCTATGGCTACACCTTC. Translated, it gives CASSTPGVYGYTF.

The chain links TRBV30 to TRBJ2-5; a possible D gene is TRBD2 (5 bases). The DNA matches TRBJ2-7 better at its end, which makes the J call doubtful. CDR1 is GTSNPN and CDR2 is SVGIG in the germline V gene (reference sequence). The CDR3 is 13 residues long. As DNA, the CDR3 is TGTGCCTGGTCCCGAGGGTCCTCCTACGAGCAGTACTTC. Its translation: CAWSRGSSYEQYF.

V and J are TRBV6-1 and TRBJ1-2; D unresolved. V gave up 1 base and J gave up 8 bases, with 11 bases separating them. Germline loops: CDR1 MNHNS, CDR2 SASEGT. The CDR3 spans 13 residues. The CDR3 region has the DNA TGTGCCAGCAGTGAAGACAGAAAGTGGGGCTACACCTTC. Encoded protein: CASSEDRKWGYTF.

This chain uses TRBV29-1 with TRBJ2-7; TRBD1 agrees at 8 bases. Germline loops: CDR1 SQVTM, CDR2 ANQGSEA. The CDR3 contains 16 residues. Trimming cost V 6 bases and J 4 bases; bases outside gene matches: 17. DNA of the CDR3: TGCAGCGTGGGCCAACCGGGGACAGGCATTCTGTACGAGCAGTACTTC. This codes for CSVGQPGTGILYEQYF.

V and J are TRBV6-4 and TRBJ2-7; 9 nucleotides line up with TRBD1. Germline values: CDR1 MRHNA, CDR2 SNTAGT. J lost 4 bases, V lost 0 bases, and 7 bases had no gene match. This CDR3 has 16 amino acids. The CDR3 reads CASSDSRDREGYEQYV. CDR3 DNA sequence: TGTGCCAGCAGTGACTCCCGGGACAGGGAGGGATACGAGCAGTACGTC.

This chain joins TRBV30 and TRBJ1-1; D is undetermined. Germline values: CDR1 GTSNPN, CDR2 SVGIG (reference sequence). V was trimmed by 2 bases and J by 1 base, leaving 8 bases between them. This CDR3 is 13 amino acids long. CDR3: CAWSSRSNTEAFF. The CDR3 DNA reads as TGTGCCTGGAGTAGTCGGTCGAACACTGAAGCTTTCTTT.